Shown below are 30 T cell receptor beta chains from a single sample sequenced in a study of blood T cells in healthy people across ages. Primers used in a second PCR of about 6 to 11 cycles were a sample-barcoded 5' primer and a J-beta primer mix. One entry per CDR3 protein results from TCRdb running MiXCR on the 5' RACE reads. The sample shows about 800,000 distinct CDR3 sequences, roughly 25% of them seen only once. These data also featured in a second study, about T cells of mothers and their children.

The sequenced sample was blood. The receptors stem from a boy between 5 and 17 years old in good health.

This clonotype was detected only a few times. The rearrangement uses TRBV4-1 and TRBJ2-4, with 8 bases lining up with TRBD2. With V trimmed by 0 bases and J by 0 bases, 4 bases remained unmatched. The CDR3 sequence is 17 residues long. CDR1 is MGHRA, CDR2 YSYEKL, per germline. The CDR3 bases are TGCGCCAGCAGCCAAGACGAGCGGGAGCTAGCCAAAAACATTCAGTACTTC. It is translated as CASSQDERELAKNIQYF.

A few counts support this clonotype. The chain recombines TRBV28 with TRBJ2-5, with D maybe TRBD1 (6 bases). Germline values: CDR1 MDHEN, CDR2 SYDVKM. The CDR3 is 14 residues long. The germline V and J ends were trimmed by 8 bases and 0 bases, with 13 bases remaining between them. The CDR3 spells CASGFNRDQETQYF. The CDR3 nucleotides are TGTGCCAGCGGCTTTAACAGGGACCAAGAGACCCAGTACTTC.

The table lists this clonotype with a few counts. J is TRBJ2-2 and V is TRBV24-1; the match to TRBD1 covers 12 bases. Unmatched junction bases numbered 6, after V lost 3 bases and J lost 5 bases. Looked up from germline, CDR1 is KGHDR and CDR2 is SFDVKD. This CDR3 spans 17 amino acids. CDR3 protein: CATSDPAGQGATGELFF. CDR3 bases: TGTGCCACCAGTGATCCGGCGGGACAGGGGGCGACCGGGGAGCTGTTTTTT.

The chain recombines TRBV12-3 or TRBV12-4 with TRBJ2-1; D may be TRBD1 (6 bases). The end of the DNA aligns better with TRBJ2-5, so the J call may be wrong. There are 15 residues in the CDR3. Here the CDR3 DNA reads TGTGCCAGCAGCCATAGGGACATAAGGAAGAAGACCCAGTACTTC. It is translated as CASSHRDIRKKTQYF.

For this clonotype: One junction end does not reproduce the germline sequence, and a read error may be involved. The chain combines TRBV28 with TRBJ2-1, with D unresolved. Per germline, CDR1 MDHEN and CDR2 SYDVKM. The CDR3 runs to 13 residues. The CDR3 loop is CASSIKAVNEQFF. Written as DNA, the CDR3 is TGTGCCAGCAGTATAAAGGCAGTAAATGAGCAGTTCTTT.

The chain employs TRBV28 and TRBJ2-3, with 10 nucleotides matching TRBD2. The V gene's germline CDR1 is MDHEN and CDR2 SYDVKM. The CDR3 is 19 residues long. V shed 5 bases, J shed 1 base, and the junction held 15 bases outside the gene matches. The chain's CDR3 is CASSPRTANGLAGTDTQYF. CDR3 DNA sequence: TGTGCCAGCAGTCCCAGGACAGCCAACGGACTAGCGGGCACAGATACGCAGTATTTT.

This clonotype appeared a few times. This chain joins TRBV12-3 or TRBV12-4 and TRBJ1-2; D is unresolved. The CDR3 runs 14 residues. The ends were cut back, 3 bases at V and 5 bases at J, with 13 bases in the middle. The CDR3 is CASSFGVRFYGYTF. In DNA, the CDR3 is TGTGCCAGCAGTTTCGGTGTCCGCTTTTATGGCTACACCTTC.

This chain connects TRBV2 to TRBJ2-2; D not resolved. Germline V gene data show CDR1 as SNHLY and CDR2 as FYNNEI. Between the trimmed V and J ends, which lost 6 bases and 3 bases, there was a span of 14 bases. The CDR3 spans 15 residues. CDR3 DNA sequence: TGTGCCAGCAGCCCAGTCCCAAATTACACCGGGGAGCTGTTTTTT. Amino acid sequence: CASSPVPNYTGELFF.

V is TRBV7-9 and J is TRBJ2-2, with 8 bases that match TRBD2. The CDR3 sequence is 15 residues long. Germline CDR1 is SEHNR and CDR2 is FQNEAQ (reference sequence). The ends lost 6 bases at V and 7 bases at J; junction bases unmatched: 10. The CDR3 loop reads CASRRIAGPGGELFF. Written as DNA, the CDR3 is TGTGCCAGCAGGCGTATAGCGGGGCCCGGCGGGGAGCTGTTTTTT.

A single count supports this clonotype. This sequence joins TRBV29-1 and TRBJ2-7; D is possibly TRBD1 (5 bases). V lost 6 bases to trimming and J lost 7 bases, with 22 bases between them. Looked up from germline, CDR1 is SQVTM and CDR2 is ANQGSEA. The CDR3 is 14 amino acids. The CDR3 region is CSVQGVEASWEQYF. The CDR3 DNA reads as TGCAGCGTCCAGGGCGTGGAAGCCAGTTGGGAGCAGTACTTC.

In its sample, this clonotype was seen many times. The rearrangement joins TRBV6-2 or TRBV6-3 to TRBJ2-7; the D gene is possibly TRBD1 (6 bases). The germline V and J ends were trimmed by 6 bases and 6 bases, with 21 bases remaining between them. Germline CDR1 reads MNHEY; CDR2 reads SVGEGT. This CDR3 is built from 15 residues. For the CDR3, the DNA is TGTGCCAGCAGACCTGGACAGCCAGAAATGAGCGAGCAGTACTTC. Amino acids: CASRPGQPEMSEQYF.

In regard to this clonotype: At one end the junction does not follow the germline gene, possibly because of a read error. The rearrangement uses TRBV7-2 and TRBJ2-5; 14 bases match TRBD2. The closer fit of TRBJ2-7 to the DNA end suggests the J call may be wrong. The CDR3 sequence is 16 residues long. Germline CDR1 and CDR2: SGHTA and FQGNSA. CDR3 region: CASSLTSGRDFYEQYF. The DNA of the CDR3 is TGCGCCAGCAGCCTGACTAGCGGGAGGGACTTCTACGAGCAGTACTTC.

The chain combines TRBV28 with TRBJ2-1; 7 bases are shared with TRBD1. The J call is uncertain, as TRBJ2-7 better fits the DNA end. CDR1 and CDR2 from the germline V gene are MDHEN and SYDVKM. The CDR3 length is 17 residues. DNA for the CDR3: TGTGCCAGCAGTTTTTGGAGGTGGGGACAGTCTTCCTACGAGCAGTACTTC. Its translation is CASSFWRWGQSSYEQYF.

This chain uses TRBV24-1 with TRBJ2-1; TRBD1 aligns across 8 bases. Gene TRBJ2-7 matches the end of the DNA better, so the J call may be wrong. The CDR3 runs to 14 residues. Looked up from germline, CDR1 is KGHDR and CDR2 is SFDVKD. CDR3 amino acids: CATSDWGQAYEQYF. The DNA for the CDR3 is TGTGCCACCAGTGATTGGGGACAGGCCTACGAGCAGTACTTC.

The V call is TRBV9, the J call TRBJ2-1, with 9 bases aligning to TRBD2. Germline V gene sequence: CDR1 SGDLS, CDR2 YYNGEE. Trimming cost V 0 bases and J 9 bases; bases outside gene matches: 13. This CDR3 comprises 17 residues. CDR3 bases: TGTGCCAGCAGCGTAGGAGGTAGCGGGAGTCGTCAGGTTGAGCAGTTCTTC. It specifies CASSVGGSGSRQVEQFF. Full variable domain (missing parts from reference TRBV9 and TRBJ2-1): DSGVTQTPKHLITATGQRVTLRCSPRSGDLSVYWYQQSLDQGLQFLIQYYNGEERAKGNILERFSAQQFPDLHSELNLSSLELGDSALYFCASSVGGSGSRQVEQFFGPGTRLTVL.

The J gene is TRBJ2-7, the V gene TRBV20-1; either TRBD1 or TRBD2 may supply D (5 bases each). Germline CDR1 is DFQATT and CDR2 is SNEGSKA (reference sequence). Trimming pared 0 bases from V and 0 bases from J, leaving 9 bases between. The CDR3 covers 14 residues. In DNA form, the CDR3 reads TGCAGTGCTAGAGAAGGGACGGCCTCCTACGAGCAGTACTTC. Translating it yields CSAREGTASYEQYF.

The genes are TRBV27 and TRBJ1-2, with D unresolved. Trimming removed 3 bases at V and 4 bases at J, with 15 bases between. This CDR3 comprises 15 residues. CDR1 and CDR2 from the germline V gene are MNHEY and SMNVEV (reference sequence). CDR3 in DNA: TGTGCCAGCAGTTTCCGCGACGGCGGGTTCTATGGCTACACCTTC. Protein sequence: CASSFRDGGFYGYTF.

There are a few counts of this clonotype. In DNA, the CDR3 is TGTGCCAGCAGTCAGACCTCAGAGCGGGACACTGAAGCTTTCTTT. Protein: CASSQTSERDTEAFF. This chain links TRBV6-2 or TRBV6-3 with TRBJ1-1, with D unresolved. Germline loops: CDR1 MNHEY, CDR2 SVGEGT. The CDR3 has 15 residues. V was pared by 5 bases and J by 3 bases, with 16 bases between.

The sample holds a few counts of this clonotype. The rearrangement uses TRBV27 and TRBJ1-2; TRBD1 matches at 11 bases. The CDR3 has 13 amino acids. Germline V gene data show CDR1 as MNHEY and CDR2 as SMNVEV (reference sequence). After removal of 6 bases from V and 8 bases from J, the junction contained 5 bases not matched to a gene. The CDR3 bases are TGTGCCAGCAGATGGGACAGGGGGACCGGCTACACCTTC. It is translated as CASRWDRGTGYTF.

V gene TRBV6-6 combines with J gene TRBJ2-5; D not certain. Germline V gene lookup returns CDR1 MNHNY and CDR2 SVGAGI (reference sequence). Trimming took 5 bases from V and 0 from J, leaving 10 bases between them. The CDR3 has 14 amino acids. CDR3 protein: CASSTTEYQETQYF. In DNA form, the CDR3 reads TGTGCCAGCAGTACTACAGAGTACCAAGAGACCCAGTACTTC.

Here the CDR3 DNA reads TGTGCCAGCAGCCAATGGGGTTCGAGAGTAGATACGCAGTATTTT. This sequence encodes CASSQWGSRVDTQYF. The rearrangement joins TRBV12-3 or TRBV12-4 to TRBJ2-3; unclear D gene. Between the trimmed V and J ends, which lost 6 bases and 5 bases, there was a span of 18 bases. The CDR3 loop spans 15 amino acids.

The CDR3 nucleotides read TGTGCCAGCAGTTTCGGGAGGCCCAACACCATATATTTT. This gives the protein CASSFGRPNTIYF. The gene calls are TRBV12-3 or TRBV12-4 and TRBJ1-3; no firm D call. The V end was cut by 3 bases, the J end by 7 bases, with 10 bases between. The CDR3 loop spans 13 amino acids.

There are a few counts of this clonotype. The chain recombines TRBV4-1 with TRBJ2-1; the D call may be TRBD1 or TRBD2 (6 bases each). CDR3 size: 17 residues. The V and J ends lost 0 bases and 4 bases respectively, with 16 bases between them. Germline V CDR1 and CDR2: MGHRA, YSYEKL. CDR3 bases: TGCGCCAGCAGCCAAGATAGGGGGGCCTCCCAGTACAATGAGCAGTTCTTC. Translated: CASSQDRGASQYNEQFF.

The rearrangement joins TRBV20-1 to TRBJ1-4, with D tentatively TRBD1 (6 bases). V was cut by 8 bases and J by 4 bases, with 14 bases left in between. Germline CDR1 is DFQATT and CDR2 is SNEGSKA (reference sequence). This CDR3 is built from 13 residues. CDR3 loop: CSPRGTLNEKLFF. The CDR3 DNA reads as TGCAGTCCTCGGGGGACACTTAATGAAAAACTGTTTTTT.

The chain uses TRBV6-5 and TRBJ2-5; D is perhaps TRBD1 (5 bases). The CDR3 runs 15 residues. Trimming shortened V by 0 bases and J by 7 bases, and 15 bases separated the two germline ends. Germline V gene data show CDR1 as MNHEY and CDR2 as SVGAGI. CDR3: CASSYSTQGMGTQYF. The CDR3 DNA reads as TGTGCCAGCAGTTACTCGACCCAGGGTATGGGGACCCAGTACTTC.

In DNA, the CDR3 is TGTGCCAGCAGCACACATCTACCGGGACTAGCGTTCGAGCAGTACTTC. It codes for CASSTHLPGLAFEQYF. The chain is built from TRBV14 and TRBJ2-7; 10 bases fit TRBD2. The CDR3 is made up of 16 amino acids. The V segment lost 5 bases and the J segment 6 bases; nucleotides outside the gene matches: 13. Germline values: CDR1 SGHDN, CDR2 FVKESK. The full variable domain, completed using reference TRBV14 and TRBJ2-7, is EAGVTQFPSHSVIEKGQTVTLRCDPISGHDNLYWYRRVMGKEIKFLLHFVKESKQDESGMPNNRFLAERTGGTYSTLKVQPAELEDSGVYFCASSTHLPGLAFEQYFGPGTRLTVT.

The chain joins TRBV7-2 to TRBJ2-5; no firm D call. Trimming left V 6 bases short and J 3 bases short, with 20 bases between. CDR3 length equals 16 residues. Germline V gene sequence: CDR1 SGHTA, CDR2 FQGNSA. CDR3 coding DNA: TGTGCCAGCAGTTCTTTCCCAGTAAAGTCTGAAGAGACCCAGTACTTC. Its translation: CASSSFPVKSEETQYF.

The chain employs TRBV19 and TRBJ2-7, with 8 bases that match TRBD1. Germline V CDR1 and CDR2: LNHDA, SQIVND (reference sequence). The CDR3 spans 13 residues. V gave up 4 bases and J gave up 6 bases; unmatched junction bases: 5. The CDR3 sequence is CASSTGGSSEQYF. The CDR3 nucleotides read TGTGCCAGTAGTACAGGGGGCAGCTCCGAGCAGTACTTC.

This rearrangement joins TRBV12-3 or TRBV12-4 to TRBJ1-4; tentative D call: TRBD1 (6 bases). The ends were cut back, 5 bases at V and 1 base at J, with 14 bases in the middle. The CDR3 consists of 16 residues. CDR3 protein: CASSRRGLGTNEKLFF. DNA of the CDR3: TGTGCCAGCAGTCGACGGGGGCTAGGAACTAATGAAAAACTGTTTTTT.

This clonotype was seen a few times. The chain recombines TRBV28 with TRBJ2-5; maybe TRBD2 (6 bases). The V gene's germline CDR1 is MDHEN and CDR2 SYDVKM. Trimming left V 4 bases short and J 4 bases short, with 16 bases between. The CDR3 contains 15 residues. CDR3 in amino acids: CASSSNLLAPETQYF. CDR3 nucleotides: TGTGCCAGCAGTTCGAACTTACTAGCCCCAGAGACCCAGTACTTC.